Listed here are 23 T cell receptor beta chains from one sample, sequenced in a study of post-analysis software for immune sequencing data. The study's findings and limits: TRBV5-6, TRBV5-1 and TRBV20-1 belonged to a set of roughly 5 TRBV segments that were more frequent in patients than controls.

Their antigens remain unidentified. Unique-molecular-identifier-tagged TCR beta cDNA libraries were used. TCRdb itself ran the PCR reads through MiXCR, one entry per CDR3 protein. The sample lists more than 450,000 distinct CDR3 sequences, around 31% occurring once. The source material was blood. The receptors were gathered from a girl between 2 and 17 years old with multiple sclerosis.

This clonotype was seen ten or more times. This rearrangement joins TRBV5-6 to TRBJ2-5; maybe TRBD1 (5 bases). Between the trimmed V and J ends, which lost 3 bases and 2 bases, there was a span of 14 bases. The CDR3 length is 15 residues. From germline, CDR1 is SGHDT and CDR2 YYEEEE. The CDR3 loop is CASSYQDITQETQYF. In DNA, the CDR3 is TGTGCCAGCAGCTACCAGGACATTACACAAGAGACCCAGTACTTC.

Here the CDR3 DNA reads TGTGCCAGCAGCCTATGGGACGAAGCTATCTATAATTCACCCCTCCACTTT. This sequence encodes CASSLWDEAIYNSPLHF. The chain couples TRBV25-1 to TRBJ1-6; D possibly corresponds to TRBD1 (5 bases). CDR3 size: 17 residues. V lost 6 bases to trimming and J lost 3 bases, with 18 bases between them. Germline loops: CDR1 MGHDK, CDR2 SYGVNS.

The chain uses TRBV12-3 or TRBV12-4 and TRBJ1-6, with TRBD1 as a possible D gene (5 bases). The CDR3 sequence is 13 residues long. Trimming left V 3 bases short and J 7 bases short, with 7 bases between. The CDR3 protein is CASSFEGNSPLHF. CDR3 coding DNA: TGTGCCAGCAGTTTCGAGGGGAATTCACCCCTCCACTTT.

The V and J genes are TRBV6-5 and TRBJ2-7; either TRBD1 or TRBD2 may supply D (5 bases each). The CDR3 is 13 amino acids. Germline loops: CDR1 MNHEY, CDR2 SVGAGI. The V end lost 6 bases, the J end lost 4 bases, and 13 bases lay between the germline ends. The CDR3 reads CASSRRGTYEQYF. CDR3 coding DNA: TGTGCCAGCAGCCGCAGAGGGACGTACGAGCAGTACTTC.

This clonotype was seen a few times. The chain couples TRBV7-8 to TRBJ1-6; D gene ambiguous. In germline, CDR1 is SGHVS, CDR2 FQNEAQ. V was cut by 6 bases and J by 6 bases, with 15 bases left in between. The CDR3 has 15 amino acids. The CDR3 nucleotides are TGTGCCAGCAGGATATTAGGACCGAGTAATTCACCCCTCCACTTT. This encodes CASRILGPSNSPLHF.

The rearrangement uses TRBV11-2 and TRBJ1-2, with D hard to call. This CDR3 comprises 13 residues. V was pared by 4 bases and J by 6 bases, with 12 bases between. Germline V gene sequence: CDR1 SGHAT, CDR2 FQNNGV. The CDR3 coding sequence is TGTGCCAGCAGCTCACTAAGTGGGGATGGCTACACCTTC. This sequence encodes CASSSLSGDGYTF.

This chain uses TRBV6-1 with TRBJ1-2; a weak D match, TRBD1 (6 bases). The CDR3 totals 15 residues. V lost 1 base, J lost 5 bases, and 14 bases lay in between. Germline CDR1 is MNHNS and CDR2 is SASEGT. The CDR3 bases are TGTGCCAGCAGTGAAGGTCGCAGGGGTCCTTATGGCTACACCTTC. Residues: CASSEGRRGPYGYTF.

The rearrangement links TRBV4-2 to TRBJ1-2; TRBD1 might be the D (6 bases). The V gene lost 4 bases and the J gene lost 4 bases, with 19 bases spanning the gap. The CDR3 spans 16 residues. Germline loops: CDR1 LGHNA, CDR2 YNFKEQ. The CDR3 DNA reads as TGTGCCAGCAGCCGCAAAAGTCGGGACACCTCCTATGGCTACACCTTC. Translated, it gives CASSRKSRDTSYGYTF.

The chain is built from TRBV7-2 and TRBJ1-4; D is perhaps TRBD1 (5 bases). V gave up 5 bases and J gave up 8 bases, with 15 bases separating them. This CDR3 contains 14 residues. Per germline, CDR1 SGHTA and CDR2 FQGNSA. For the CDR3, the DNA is TGTGCCAGCAGCCTCGGACTCAGGGTAGAAAAACTGTTTTTT. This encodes CASSLGLRVEKLFF.

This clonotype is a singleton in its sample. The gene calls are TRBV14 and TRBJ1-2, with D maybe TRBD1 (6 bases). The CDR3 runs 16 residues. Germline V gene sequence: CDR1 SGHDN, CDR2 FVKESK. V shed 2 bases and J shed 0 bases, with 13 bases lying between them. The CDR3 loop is CASSQPLGQANYGYTF. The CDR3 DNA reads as TGTGCCAGCAGCCAACCCCTGGGACAAGCTAACTATGGCTACACCTTC.

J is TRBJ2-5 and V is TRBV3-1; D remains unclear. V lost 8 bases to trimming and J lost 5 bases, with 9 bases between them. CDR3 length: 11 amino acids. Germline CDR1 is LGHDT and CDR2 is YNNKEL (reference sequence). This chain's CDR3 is CASQEWETQYF. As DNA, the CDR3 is TGTGCCAGCCAGGAGTGGGAGACCCAGTACTTC.

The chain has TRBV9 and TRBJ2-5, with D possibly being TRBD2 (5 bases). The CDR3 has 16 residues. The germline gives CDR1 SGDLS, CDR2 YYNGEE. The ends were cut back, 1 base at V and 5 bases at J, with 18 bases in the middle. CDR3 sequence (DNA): TGTGCCAGCAGCGTAAGTTTCGATTTCAGAGGGGAGACCCAGTACTTC. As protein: CASSVSFDFRGETQYF.

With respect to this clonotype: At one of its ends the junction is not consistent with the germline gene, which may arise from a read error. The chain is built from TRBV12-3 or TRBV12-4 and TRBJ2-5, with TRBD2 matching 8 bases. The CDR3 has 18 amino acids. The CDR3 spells CANSAVGSTPTSAETQYF. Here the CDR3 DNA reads TGTGCCAACAGTGCGGTAGGATCGACCCCGACTAGCGCAGAGACCCAGTACTTC.

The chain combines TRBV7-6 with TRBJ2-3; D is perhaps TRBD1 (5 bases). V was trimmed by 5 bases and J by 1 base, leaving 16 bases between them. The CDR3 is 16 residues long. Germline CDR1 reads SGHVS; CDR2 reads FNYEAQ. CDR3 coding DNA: TGTGCCAGCAGCCGCCAAGGGGCTGAGGGCACAGATACGCAGTATTTT. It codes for CASSRQGAEGTDTQYF. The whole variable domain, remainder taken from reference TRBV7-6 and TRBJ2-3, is GAGVSQSPRYKVTKRGQDVALRCDPISGHVSLYWYRQALGQGPEFLTYFNYEAQQDKSGLPNDRFSAERPEGSISTLTIQRTEQRDSAMYRCASSRQGAEGTDTQYFGPGTRLTVL.

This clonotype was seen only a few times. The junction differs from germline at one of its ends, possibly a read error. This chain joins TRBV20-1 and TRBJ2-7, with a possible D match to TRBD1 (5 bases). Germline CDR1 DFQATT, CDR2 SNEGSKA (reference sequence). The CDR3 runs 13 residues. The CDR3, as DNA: TGCAGTGTTAGACAGACCACCTCCTACGAGCAGTACTTC. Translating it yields CSVRQTTSYEQYF.

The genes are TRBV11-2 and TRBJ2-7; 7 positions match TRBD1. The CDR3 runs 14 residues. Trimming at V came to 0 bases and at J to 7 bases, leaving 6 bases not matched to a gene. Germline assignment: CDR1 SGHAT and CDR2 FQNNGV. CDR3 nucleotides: TGTGCCAGCAGCTTAGATAGAGGGGGCTCGGAGCAGTACTTC. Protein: CASSLDRGGSEQYF.

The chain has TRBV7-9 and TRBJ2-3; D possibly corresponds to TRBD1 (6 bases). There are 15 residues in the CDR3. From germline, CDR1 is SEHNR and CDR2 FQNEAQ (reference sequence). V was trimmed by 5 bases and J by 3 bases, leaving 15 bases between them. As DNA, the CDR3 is TGTGCCAGCAGCAAGACAGGAGGTTTAACAGATACGCAGTATTTT. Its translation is CASSKTGGLTDTQYF.

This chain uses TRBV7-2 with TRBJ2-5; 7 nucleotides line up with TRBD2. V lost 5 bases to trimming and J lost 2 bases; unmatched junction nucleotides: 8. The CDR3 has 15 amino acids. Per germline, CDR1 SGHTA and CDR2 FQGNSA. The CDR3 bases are TGTGCCAGCAGCCCTTCGGGACTACAGCAAGAGACCCAGTACTTC. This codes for CASSPSGLQQETQYF.

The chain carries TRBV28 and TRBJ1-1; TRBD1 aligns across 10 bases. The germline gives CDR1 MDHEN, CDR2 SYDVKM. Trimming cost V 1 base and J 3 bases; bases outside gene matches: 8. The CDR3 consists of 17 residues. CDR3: CASSLLTGGRRHTEAFF. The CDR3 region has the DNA TGTGCCAGCAGTTTATTGACAGGGGGCCGCAGACACACTGAAGCTTTCTTT.

The CDR3 region is CASSFGQTIMNTEAFF. The CDR3 nucleotides read TGTGCCAGCAGCTTCGGACAGACGATCATGAACACTGAAGCTTTCTTT. The chain combines TRBV11-1 with TRBJ1-1; D is possibly TRBD1 (6 bases). Per germline, CDR1 SGHAT and CDR2 FQDESV (reference sequence). V lost 3 bases to trimming and J lost 0 bases, with 14 bases between them. The CDR3 spans 16 residues.

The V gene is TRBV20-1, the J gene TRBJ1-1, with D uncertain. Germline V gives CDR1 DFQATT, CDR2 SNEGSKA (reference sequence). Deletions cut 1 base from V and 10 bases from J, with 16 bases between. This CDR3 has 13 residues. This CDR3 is CSARAPGAWGAFF. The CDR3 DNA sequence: TGCAGTGCTAGAGCCCCGGGCGCTTGGGGAGCTTTCTTT.

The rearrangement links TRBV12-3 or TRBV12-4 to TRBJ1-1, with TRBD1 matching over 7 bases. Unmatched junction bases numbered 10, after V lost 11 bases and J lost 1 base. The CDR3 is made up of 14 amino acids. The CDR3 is CAGSTGVKNTEAFF. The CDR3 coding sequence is TGTGCCGGTTCTACAGGGGTTAAGAACACTGAAGCTTTCTTT.

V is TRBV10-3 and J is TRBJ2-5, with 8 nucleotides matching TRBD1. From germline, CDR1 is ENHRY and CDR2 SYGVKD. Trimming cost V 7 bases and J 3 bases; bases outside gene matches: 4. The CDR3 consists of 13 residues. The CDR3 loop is CAIKQGEEETQYF. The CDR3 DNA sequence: TGTGCCATCAAACAGGGGGAAGAAGAGACCCAGTACTTC.